The 4 T cell receptor beta chains below were found in one sample sequenced in a study of cytomegalovirus exposure and HLA in healthy donors. Researchers ran the PCR with 60 Vbeta and 13 Jbeta primers. Using immunoSEQ multiplex PCR, the repertoire was profiled, and TCRdb retains in-frame clones only, with some absent. The sample consists of about 250,000 clones, over 75% of them appearing once. The sequenced sample was PBMCs. These receptor sequences come from a boy between 10 and 17 years old in good health and CMV-seronegative.

The chain uses TRBV10-3 and TRBJ1-1, with TRBD1 as a possible D gene (5 bases). CDR1 is ENHRY, CDR2 SYGVKD, per germline. The V end lost 5 bases, the J end lost 5 bases, and 12 bases lay between the germline ends. This CDR3 contains 13 residues. CDR3 nucleotides: TGTGCCATCAGTAATGTTGGGGGGACTGAAGCTTTCTTT. Its translation: CAISNVGGTEAFF.

The gene calls are TRBV19 and TRBJ1-6, with TRBD1 matching 10 bases. Trimming cost V 4 bases and J 5 bases; bases outside gene matches: 2. The CDR3 consists of 15 residues. Germline-derived CDR1 and CDR2 are LNHDA and SQIVND (reference sequence). The CDR3 sequence is CASSTGTGDNSPLHF. Here the CDR3 DNA reads TGTGCCAGTAGTACCGGGACAGGGGATAATTCACCCCTCCACTTT.

The chain joins TRBV7-8 to TRBJ1-1; D not certain. Germline loops: CDR1 SGHVS, CDR2 FQNEAQ. V dropped 1 base and J dropped 1 base, with 7 bases sitting between them. There are 14 residues in the CDR3. The CDR3 region is CASSLVSGNTEAFF. The CDR3 region has the DNA TGTGCCAGCAGCTTAGTTTCAGGGAACACTGAAGCTTTCTTT.

The chain couples TRBV28 to TRBJ2-7; D is unclear. Germline assignment: CDR1 MDHEN and CDR2 SYDVKM. The CDR3 consists of 12 residues. V shed 8 bases and J shed 4 bases, with 12 bases lying between them. The CDR3: CASALKIYEQYF. The CDR3 DNA reads TGTGCCAGCGCTCTAAAGATTTACGAGCAGTACTTC.